Listed below are T cell receptor beta chains from one sample, sequenced in a study of cytomegalovirus exposure and HLA in healthy donors. The method was immunoSEQ multiplex PCR; TCRdb's version includes in-frame clones alone and lacks a portion of them. The profile shows over 100,000 clones, 76% of them singletons. Sequencing was carried out using PBMCs. The source is a female donor in good health and CMV-seropositive. CDR3s include the opening cysteine and the closing phenylalanine or tryptophan. A D gene is named only where the DNA matches it firmly. Clone size is shown for a subset of rows, as once, few, many or a class of expanded clone.

>.|TRBJ2-1|TRBV1|.
CTSSQDLRLASYNEQFF
TGCACCAGCAGCCAAGATTTAAGACTAGCGTCCTACAATGAGCAGTTCTTC
>.|TRBJ2-7|TRBV11-2|TRBD1
CASSIATGESYEQYF
TGTGCCAGCAGCATAGCAACAGGGGAATCCTACGAGCAGTACTTC
>.|TRBJ2-7|TRBV6-5|.
CASSYSAVLTYEQYF
TGTGCCAGCAGTTACTCGGCAGTCCTCACCTACGAGCAGTACTTC
>few|TRBJ1-4|TRBV6-6|TRBD1
CASSTQGEGEKLFF
TGTGCCAGCAGTACTCAGGGGGAAGGTGAAAAACTGTTTTTT
>.|TRBJ2-1|TRBV10-3|.
CAISDSGLAQNEQFF
TGTGCCATCAGTGACTCAGGACTTGCTCAAAATGAGCAGTTCTTC
>few|TRBJ1-2|TRBV7-9|TRBD1
CASSRAGGMDGYTF
TGTGCCAGCAGCAGAGCAGGGGGCATGGATGGCTACACCTTC
>.|TRBJ2-5|TRBV5-4|TRBD1
CASSRGQGRSETQYF
TGTGCCAGCAGCAGGGGACAGGGGAGGTCAGAGACCCAGTACTTC
>.|TRBJ1-6|TRBV27|.
CASRRAVTYYNSPLHF
TGTGCCAGCAGGCGGGCCGTTACCTACTATAATTCACCCCTCCACTTT
>.|TRBJ2-1|TRBV5-1|TRBD1
CASSPDRGPTGFNEQFF
TGCGCCAGCAGCCCAGACAGGGGGCCTACGGGATTCAATGAGCAGTTCTTC
>.|TRBJ1-6|TRBV7-3|.
CASSLGTDNSPLHF
TGTGCCAGCAGCTTAGGCACAGATAATTCACCCCTCCACTTT
>.|TRBJ2-3|TRBV2|TRBD1
CASRPGTGPDTQYF
TGTGCCAGCAGACCCGGGACAGGGCCAGATACGCAGTATTTT
>.|TRBJ1-2|TRBV19|.
CASSISGRGYTF
TGTGCCAGTAGTATTAGCGGACGTGGCTACACCTTC
>.|TRBJ1-2|TRBV20-1|.
CSAPTGDGYTF
TGCAGTGCCCCGACGGGAGATGGCTACACCTTC
>once|TRBJ2-3|TRBV19|TRBD1
CASQQRTGGPDTQYF
TGTGCCAGTCAGCAGAGGACAGGGGGCCCAGATACGCAGTATTTT
>.|TRBJ1-4|TRBV30|TRBD1
CACDPGGLIEKLFF
TGTGCCTGCGACCCAGGGGGCCTAATTGAAAAACTGTTTTTT
>once|TRBJ2-7|TRBV11-2|.
CASSLTGAYEQYF
TGTGCCAGCAGCTTAACGGGAGCCTACGAGCAGTACTTC
>.|TRBJ2-3|TRBV5-1|TRBD2
CASSWASGSSTDTQYF
TGCGCCAGCAGCTGGGCTAGCGGTTCTAGCACAGATACGCAGTATTTT
>.|TRBJ2-7|TRBV6-5|.
CASSSNSRGSYEQYF
TGTGCCAGCAGTTCCAACTCCAGGGGAAGCTACGAGCAGTACTTC
>.|TRBJ2-1|TRBV6-1|.
CASALDSLGGNEQFF
TGTGCCAGCGCCCTAGATAGTCTAGGGGGCAATGAGCAGTTCTTC
>.|TRBJ2-2|TRBV7-9|TRBD1
CASSLGTGLRELFF
TGTGCCAGCAGCTTAGGGACAGGGCTCCGGGAGCTGTTTTTT
>.|TRBJ1-1|TRBV10-3|TRBD1
CAIRENPHRGRIEAFF
TGTGCCATCAGAGAGAACCCACACAGGGGTCGGATTGAAGCTTTCTTT
>.|TRBJ1-5|TRBV2|.
CASSEASVTGQPQHF
TGTGCCAGCAGTGAAGCGAGTGTGACGGGTCAGCCCCAGCATTTT
>few|TRBJ1-2|TRBV7-8|TRBD1
CASSFGQGALYGYTF
TGTGCCAGCAGCTTTGGACAGGGGGCTCTCTATGGCTACACCTTC
>few|TRBJ1-5|TRBV5-5|.
CASSLDSKQPQHF
TGTGCCAGCAGCTTGGACAGCAAACAGCCCCAGCATTTT
>.|TRBJ2-7|TRBV7-9|.
CASSLGRVGEQYF
TGTGCCAGCAGCTTAGGCAGGGTGGGCGAGCAGTACTTC
>.|TRBJ2-2|TRBV5-5|.
CASSRQLNTGELFF
TGTGCCAGCAGTCGACAGCTTAACACCGGGGAGCTGTTTTTT
>.|TRBJ1-4|TRBV7-9|TRBD1
CASSPWANRGGTTNEKLFF
TGTGCCAGCAGCCCGTGGGCAAACAGGGGGGGAACGACTAATGAAAAACTGTTTTTT
>.|TRBJ2-7|TRBV11-3|TRBD1
CASSPGQGYEQYF
TGTGCCAGCAGCCCCGGACAGGGGTACGAGCAGTACTTC
>.|TRBJ2-1|TRBV13|.
CAGSLGSSRNEQFF
TGTGCCGGCAGCTTAGGATCAAGCCGCAATGAGCAGTTCTTC
>.|TRBJ2-2|TRBV13|TRBD2
CASSYQRGVNTGELFF
TGTGCCAGCAGCTACCAGCGGGGGGTGAACACCGGGGAGCTGTTTTTT
>.|TRBJ2-7|TRBV5-4|.
CASSLDYYEQYF
TGTGCCAGCAGCTTGGACTATTACGAGCAGTACTTC
>.|TRBJ1-5|TRBV19|.
CASSFTPGLWSNQPQHF
TGTGCCAGTAGTTTCACGCCGGGACTTTGGAGCAATCAGCCCCAGCATTTT
>.|TRBJ1-1|TRBV7-2|.
CASSLRTDTEAFF
TGTGCCAGCAGCTTAAGGACAGACACTGAAGCTTTCTTT
>few|TRBJ2-7|TRBV30|.
CAWSPGSMYEQYF
TGTGCCTGGAGTCCAGGCAGTATGTACGAGCAGTACTTC
>.|TRBJ2-2|TRBV9|TRBD2
CASSSLSGTGELFF
TGTGCCAGCAGCTCACTTAGCGGGACCGGGGAGCTGTTTTTT
>.|TRBJ1-2|TRBV5-4|.
CASSLVGAGYGYTF
TGTGCCAGCAGCTTGGTAGGGGCCGGCTATGGCTACACCTTC
>.|TRBJ2-1|TRBV13|TRBD2
CASSLGSGRPRYNEQFF
TGTGCCAGCAGCTTAGGTAGCGGGAGGCCCCGCTACAATGAGCAGTTCTTC
>.|TRBJ2-1|TRBV18|TRBD2
CASSPTSGGAYNEQFF
TGTGCCAGCTCACCGACTAGCGGGGGGGCCTACAATGAGCAGTTCTTC
>.|TRBJ1-4|TRBV5-1|.
CASSLEPYNEKLFF
TGCGCCAGCAGCTTGGAGCCATACAATGAAAAACTGTTTTTT
>.|TRBJ2-7|TRBV7-6|TRBD1
CASSAHPGTGYEQYF
TGTGCCAGCAGCGCCCACCCCGGGACAGGCTACGAGCAGTACTTC
>.|TRBJ1-2|TRBV7-9|TRBD1
CASSLVAGGGYTF
TGTGCCAGCAGCTTAGTTGCAGGGGGCGGCTACACCTTC
>.|TRBJ2-3|TRBV28|TRBD2
CASSAELAGVTDTQYF
TGTGCCAGCAGCGCCGAACTAGCGGGGGTCACAGATACGCAGTATTTT
>.|TRBJ1-5|TRBV6-5|TRBD1
CASSYGQGLPQHF
TGTGCCAGCAGTTACGGACAGGGGCTGCCCCAGCATTTT
>.|TRBJ2-3|TRBV7-2|TRBD2
CASSPTSGDSDTQYF
TGTGCCAGCAGCCCGACTAGCGGGGACTCAGATACGCAGTATTTT
>.|TRBJ2-7|TRBV19|.
CASNSGLRAGYEQYF
TGTGCCAGCAATTCGGGCCTCCGGGCGGGATACGAGCAGTACTTC
>.|TRBJ2-1|TRBV9|TRBD2
CASSDLAGGSNEQFF
TGTGCCAGCAGCGACCTAGCGGGGGGTTCCAATGAGCAGTTCTTC
>few|TRBJ1-5|TRBV19|TRBD1
CASSSTGGAYQPQHF
TGTGCCAGTAGCTCAACAGGGGGCGCCTATCAGCCCCAGCATTTT
>.|TRBJ2-2|TRBV2|.
CASSLDRHTGELFF
TGTGCCAGCAGCCTCGACAGGCACACCGGGGAGCTGTTTTTT
>.|TRBJ1-6|TRBV30|.
CAWRGGAAYNSPLHF
TGTGCCTGGAGAGGTGGGGCAGCGTATAATTCACCCCTCCACTTT
>.|TRBJ2-2|TRBV5-1|.
CASAGSLNTGELFF
TGCGCCAGCGCAGGGTCGTTGAACACCGGGGAGCTGTTTTTT
>.|TRBJ1-2|TRBV5-1|TRBD1
CASSSGTGTSGNYGYTF
TGCGCCAGCAGCTCCGGGACAGGGACCTCGGGAAACTATGGCTACACCTTC
>few|TRBJ1-6|TRBV5-4|.
CASSLQGLNRSPLHF
TGTGCCAGCAGCTTACAGGGTCTTAATCGGTCACCCCTCCACTTT
>.|TRBJ2-5|TRBV7-9|TRBD2
CASSLALLAAPTQYF
TGTGCCAGCAGCTTAGCGCTACTAGCGGCCCCGACCCAGTACTTC
>.|TRBJ1-1|TRBV6-5|.
CASSSPGQNTEAFF
TGTGCCAGCAGCTCTCCGGGACAGAACACTGAAGCTTTCTTT
>.|TRBJ2-7|TRBV30|TRBD2
CACKGLAFEQYF
TGTGCCTGCAAGGGACTAGCGTTCGAGCAGTACTTC
>.|TRBJ1-6|TRBV5-1|.
CASSRTVSNNSPLHF
TGCGCCAGCAGCCGGACAGTCAGCAATAATTCACCCCTCCACTTT
>.|TRBJ2-2|TRBV6-1|TRBD1
CASRQGVSTGELFF
TGTGCCAGCAGACAGGGGGTTAGCACCGGGGAGCTGTTTTTT
>.|TRBJ1-2|TRBV28|.
CASRPSFIYGYTF
TGTGCCAGCAGACCCAGTTTCATCTATGGCTACACCTTC
>.|TRBJ2-3|TRBV5-8|TRBD2
CASSLLAGGYTDTQYF
TGTGCCAGCAGCCTACTAGCGGGGGGCTACACAGATACGCAGTATTTT
>few|TRBJ2-6|TRBV21-1|.
CASPTTRGIGGNGANVLTF
TGTGCCAGTCCTACCACCCGGGGTATAGGGGGCAATGGGGCCAACGTCCTGACTTTC